The 3 T cell receptor beta chains below come from one sample, sequenced in a study of beta chain features in type 1 diabetes. What was sequenced were expressed TCRB transcripts, since all of the isolated RNA had been reverse transcribed. Produced via immunoSEQ multiplex PCR; TCRdb's table is partial and in-frame only. The sample contains approximately 200,000 clones, over 9.5% of which appear only once. The specimen sequenced was naive CD4+ T cells from blood. The receptors derive from a woman in her late teens or twenties in good health.

This rearrangement joins TRBV27 to TRBJ2-1, with 9 bases fitting TRBD2. The CDR3 has 12 amino acids. Per germline, CDR1 MNHEY and CDR2 SMNVEV (reference sequence). J gave up 10 bases and V 8 bases, and 6 bases lay outside the gene matches. The CDR3 is CASGFLAGEQFF. The CDR3 bases are TGTGCCAGCGGCTTTCTAGCGGGGGAGCAGTTCTTC.

This clone was observed a few times. V gene TRBV7-2 combines with J gene TRBJ2-7; D ambiguous. This CDR3 contains 11 residues. Germline V lookup: CDR1 SGHTA, CDR2 FQGNSA. The germline V and J ends were trimmed by 3 bases and 7 bases, with 7 bases remaining between them. CDR3 coding DNA: TGTGCCAGCAGCTTTATCGGTGAGCAGTACTTC. Translating it yields CASSFIGEQYF.

The chain employs TRBV30 and TRBJ2-1, with D possibly TRBD2 on 5 matching bases. Germline values: CDR1 GTSNPN, CDR2 SVGIG (reference sequence). The V end lost 2 bases, the J end lost 5 bases, and 7 bases lay between the germline ends. The CDR3 extends over 12 amino acids. The CDR3 bases are TGTGCCTGGAGTCGGAGGAACAATGAGCAGTTCTTC. The encoded protein is CAWSRRNNEQFF.